This T cell receptor (beta chain) was documented in a study of blood T cell repertoires in COVID-19. Turning to the study itself: T cells, B-cell-depleted T cells, or PBMCs provided the cDNA or gDNA that served as material.

Original methodology: Reference gene primers were amplified, and this amplification served to estimate nucleated cell counts. The data were produced by immunoSEQ multiplex PCR, yet TCRdb's version contains in-frame clones alone and is incomplete. Clone size and V and J calls were adopted from that table, with D and trimming inferred from the DNA. The table includes about 72,000 clones, under 90% detected once. Material for sequencing was peripheral blood. This TCR came from a man between 65 and 85 years old with active or convalescent COVID-19.

The CDR3 spells CAITTSTRNEQFF. CDR3 bases: TGTGCCATCACGACTTCGACTCGCAATGAGCAGTTCTTC. This sequence joins TRBV10-3 and TRBJ2-1, with unresolved D. The CDR3 is 13 residues long. Per germline, CDR1 ENHRY and CDR2 SYGVKD. The ends were cut back, 7 bases at V and 6 bases at J, with 13 bases in the middle.